The rows below give T cell receptor beta chains drawn from one sample of a study of cytomegalovirus exposure and HLA in healthy donors. The data were produced by immunoSEQ multiplex PCR, yet TCRdb's version contains in-frame clones alone and is incomplete. The table records over 55,000 clones, around 83% of them present only once. Sequencing was carried out using PBMCs. The receptors stem from a man aged 40-55 years in good health and CMV-seronegative. The CDR3 runs from the conserved cysteine through the conserved F or W. The order of the fields is J gene, clone size, V gene, D gene, CDR3 protein, CDR3 DNA. The D gene is left open where the match is weak. Clone size is not always given. Where it is, it says once, few, many or a class for expanded clones.

TRBJ1-2,NA,TRBV27,TRBD1,CASSLRQGKDGYTF,TGTGCCAGCAGTCTTCGACAGGGAAAAGATGGCTACACCTTC
TRBJ1-2,NA,TRBV11-3,NA,CASSQGQRPYGYTF,TGTGCCAGCAGCCAAGGCCAGCGCCCATATGGCTACACCTTC
TRBJ2-5,NA,TRBV5-4,TRBD1,CASSQGTGWGRSFMETQYF,TGTGCCAGCAGCCAAGGGACAGGGTGGGGGCGATCGTTCATGGAGACCCAGTACTTC
TRBJ2-7,NA,TRBV7-2,TRBD2,CASCDSGGAVYEQYF,TGTGCCAGCTGCGATAGCGGGGGGGCGGTCTACGAGCAGTACTTC
TRBJ2-1,NA,TRBV13,NA,CASSHSGGPYNEQFF,TGTGCCAGCAGCCACAGCGGAGGGCCTTACAATGAGCAGTTCTTC
TRBJ2-5,NA,TRBV29-1,NA,CTITGVVGETQYF,TGCACCATTACGGGAGTAGTCGGCGAGACCCAGTACTTC
TRBJ2-2,NA,TRBV5-4,TRBD1,CASRDGQGAHTGELFF,TGTGCCAGCAGGGATGGACAGGGGGCTCACACCGGGGAGCTGTTTTTT
TRBJ1-5,NA,TRBV30,NA,CAWTHGGGGQPQHF,TGTGCCTGGACCCACGGGGGGGGCGGTCAGCCCCAGCATTTT
TRBJ2-1,NA,TRBV27,NA,CASSLSSGGHYNEQFF,TGTGCCAGCAGTTTATCTTCGGGGGGCCACTACAATGAGCAGTTCTTC
TRBJ2-5,NA,TRBV5-1,TRBD2,CASSYLGGGIQETQYF,TGCGCCAGCAGCTATCTGGGCGGGGGGATCCAAGAGACCCAGTACTTC
TRBJ2-2,NA,TRBV19,TRBD1,CASSPQTGGGTGELFF,TGTGCCAGTAGTCCCCAGACAGGGGGAGGCACCGGGGAGCTGTTTTTT
TRBJ1-1,NA,TRBV4-1,NA,CASSSPGGFSTEAFF,TGCGCCAGCAGCTCCCCCGGAGGGTTTAGCACTGAAGCTTTCTTT
TRBJ2-1,NA,TRBV5-1,TRBD1,CASSRDSPYNEQFF,TGCGCCAGCAGCCGGGACAGCCCATACAATGAGCAGTTCTTC
TRBJ2-7,NA,TRBV7-9,NA,CASSLEGGGQYF,TGTGCCAGCAGCTTGGAGGGTGGCGGACAGTACTTC
TRBJ1-1,NA,TRBV30,NA,CAWSVRVNTEAFF,TGTGCCTGGAGTGTACGGGTAAACACTGAAGCTTTCTTT
TRBJ2-1,NA,TRBV6-5,TRBD1,CASSSGQGSYNEQFF,TGTGCCAGCAGTTCGGGACAGGGATCTTACAATGAGCAGTTCTTC
TRBJ1-5,NA,TRBV19,NA,CASSGGNQPQHF,TGTGCCAGCTCAGGGGGCAATCAGCCCCAGCATTTT
TRBJ1-1,medium-sized,TRBV30,NA,CAWSWRENTEAFF,TGTGCCTGGAGTTGGAGAGAGAACACTGAAGCTTTCTTT
TRBJ2-1,NA,TRBV25-1,TRBD2,CASSEFSSGGVNEQFF,TGTGCCAGCAGTGAATTTTCTAGCGGGGGAGTCAATGAGCAGTTCTTC
TRBJ2-1,once,TRBV18,NA,CASSQDSRAGEQFF,TGTGCCAGCTCACAGGACAGCAGGGCAGGCGAGCAGTTCTTC
TRBJ1-6,once,TRBV5-1,NA,CASSLASRASSYNSPLHF,TGCGCCAGCAGCTTGGCCTCCAGGGCAAGCTCCTATAATTCACCCCTCCACTTT
TRBJ2-1,NA,TRBV30,TRBD2,CASMGGTYNEQFF,TGTGCCTCAATGGGGGGGACTTACAATGAGCAGTTCTTC
TRBJ1-2,NA,TRBV2,TRBD1,CASSGDRLNYGYTF,TGTGCCAGCAGTGGGGACAGACTAAACTATGGCTACACCTTC
TRBJ2-1,NA,TRBV7-2,TRBD1,CASSTRQGARNEQFF,TGTGCCAGCAGCACGAGGCAGGGGGCGCGAAATGAGCAGTTCTTC
TRBJ1-3,NA,TRBV25-1,NA,CASSELVSGPEGNTIYF,TGTGCCAGCAGTGAACTAGTAAGCGGACCGGAGGGAAACACCATATATTTT
TRBJ2-2,NA,TRBV5-1,NA,CASSLDSAGTGELFF,TGCGCCAGCAGCTTGGATAGCGCTGGCACCGGGGAGCTGTTTTTT
TRBJ2-1,NA,TRBV5-4,TRBD2,CASSPSAGGNNEQFF,TGTGCCAGCAGCCCGTCGGCGGGGGGGAACAATGAGCAGTTCTTC
TRBJ2-1,NA,TRBV28,NA,CASSLTVSYNEQFF,TGTGCCAGCAGTTTAACGGTTTCCTACAATGAGCAGTTCTTC
TRBJ1-2,NA,TRBV6-1,NA,CASSEAGQYYGYTF,TGTGCCAGCAGTGAAGCAGGACAATACTATGGCTACACCTTC
TRBJ1-3,NA,TRBV19,NA,CASYSGNTIYF,TGTGCCAGTTATTCTGGAAACACCATATATTTT
TRBJ2-5,NA,TRBV18,NA,CASSPFTEETQYF,TGTGCCAGCTCACCATTTACGGAAGAGACCCAGTACTTC
TRBJ2-3,NA,TRBV6-6,TRBD1,CASSLSGTGGDTQYF,TGTGCCAGCAGTCTATCCGGGACAGGGGGCGATACGCAGTATTTT
TRBJ1-6,NA,TRBV5-1,TRBD1,CASSSGQGALHF,TGCGCCAGCAGCTCTGGACAGGGGGCCCTCCACTTT
TRBJ2-3,NA,TRBV5-6,TRBD1,CASSLDRGGDTQYF,TGTGCCAGCAGCTTGGACAGGGGTGGAGATACGCAGTATTTT
TRBJ2-3,once,TRBV4-2,TRBD2,CASSQVGTRIGGDTQYF,TGTGCCAGCAGCCAAGTCGGGACTAGAATTGGCGGAGATACGCAGTATTTT
TRBJ1-1,NA,TRBV30,TRBD1,CAWRLGQGVMNTEAFF,TGTGCCTGGCGGCTTGGACAGGGCGTCATGAACACTGAAGCTTTCTTT
TRBJ1-1,NA,TRBV29-1,TRBD1,CSVGDRGAEAFF,TGCAGCGTTGGAGACAGGGGTGCTGAAGCTTTCTTT
TRBJ2-2,NA,TRBV11-3,TRBD2,CASSPLAGGTGELFF,TGTGCCAGCAGCCCTCTAGCGGGGGGAACCGGGGAGCTGTTTTTT
TRBJ2-2,NA,TRBV5-4,NA,CASSSNPLVIGELFF,TGTGCCAGCAGCTCGAACCCTCTAGTGATCGGGGAGCTGTTTTTT
TRBJ2-3,NA,TRBV5-4,TRBD1,CASSTRGYDTQYF,TGTGCCAGCAGCACCAGGGGGTACGATACGCAGTATTTT